The 2 T cell receptor beta chains in this list originate from one sample, sequenced in a study of blood T cell repertoires in COVID-19. Clones were read by immunoSEQ multiplex PCR, and TCRdb kept only the in-frame ones, dropping some. The data hold 200,000 to 250,000 clones, with about four fifths observed a single time. The sequenced sample was peripheral blood. These receptors originate from a woman older than 75 with acute or convalescent COVID-19.

The chain joins TRBV25-1 to TRBJ2-2; 7 bases are shared with TRBD1. The CDR3 runs to 15 residues. Germline CDR1 reads MGHDK; CDR2 reads SYGVNS. The V gene end was trimmed by 6 bases and the J gene end by 4 bases; junction bases not matched to a gene: 8. The CDR3 is CASSPGGTLTGELFF. The CDR3 nucleotides read TGTGCCAGCAGCCCAGGGGGAACTCTCACCGGGGAGCTGTTTTTT.

The chain employs TRBV9 and TRBJ2-1, with D unresolved. The V gene's germline CDR1 is SGDLS and CDR2 YYNGEE. With 0 bases removed from V and 7 bases from J, the gap between germline ends came to 8 bases. This CDR3 spans 13 amino acids. The CDR3 coding sequence is TGTGCCAGCAGCGTAGTCGCAGATAATGAGCAGTTCTTC. Residues: CASSVVADNEQFF.